The present T cell receptor (beta chain) was sequenced within a study of a mutant IDH1 vaccine in newly diagnosed glioma. Background on the study: Among treated patients, approximately 62% were male and 37.5% female, and mean age was around 40 years. Earlier care involved radiotherapy, temozolomide, or both, and the majority received both.

This clone was seen a few times. Regarding time point: baseline, week 1 (first vaccination visit). Noted treatment: pre-vaccination baseline after standard-of-care therapy. Astrocytomas that were new, WHO grade 3 or 4, IDH1-mutant and ATRX-lost were present in the donors. Here immunoSEQ multiplex PCR was the method, and the copy in TCRdb shows in-frame clones only, minus some. The sample carries roughly 68,000 clones, about four fifths recorded once. Sequencing was performed on PBMCs, taken from a glioma patient treated with radiotherapy, temozolomide or both. This TCR was sampled from a man aged 45-60 years with glioma.

CDR3 bases: TGTGCCAGTAGTATTACGGGACAGGGGAACGAGCAGTACTTC. Residues: CASSITGQGNEQYF. This sequence joins TRBV19 and TRBJ2-7, with 10 positions matching TRBD1. The CDR3 extends over 14 amino acids. V was clipped by 3 bases and J by 5 bases; unmatched bases: 4. Germline CDR1 LNHDA, CDR2 SQIVND (reference sequence).